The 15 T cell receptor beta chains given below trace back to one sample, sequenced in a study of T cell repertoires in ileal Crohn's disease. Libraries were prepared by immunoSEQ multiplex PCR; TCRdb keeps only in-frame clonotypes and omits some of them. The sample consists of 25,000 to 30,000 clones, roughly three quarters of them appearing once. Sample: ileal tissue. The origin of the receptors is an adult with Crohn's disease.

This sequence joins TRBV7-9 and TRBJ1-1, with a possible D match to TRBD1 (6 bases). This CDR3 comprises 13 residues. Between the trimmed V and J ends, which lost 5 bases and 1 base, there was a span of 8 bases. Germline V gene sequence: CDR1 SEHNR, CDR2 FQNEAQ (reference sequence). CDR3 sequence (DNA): TGTGCCAGCAGCGTGGGGGCGAACACTGAAGCTTTCTTT. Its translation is CASSVGANTEAFF.

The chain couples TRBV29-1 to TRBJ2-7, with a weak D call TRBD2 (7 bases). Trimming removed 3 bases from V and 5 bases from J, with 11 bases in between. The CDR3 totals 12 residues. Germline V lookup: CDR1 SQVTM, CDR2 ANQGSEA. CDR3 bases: TGCAGCGTTGATAGGGGGGGCCACGAGCAGTACTTC. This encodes CSVDRGGHEQYF.

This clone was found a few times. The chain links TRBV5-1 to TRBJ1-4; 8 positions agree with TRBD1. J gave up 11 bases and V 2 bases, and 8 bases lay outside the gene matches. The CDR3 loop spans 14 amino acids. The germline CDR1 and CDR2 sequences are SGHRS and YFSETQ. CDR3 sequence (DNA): TGCGCCAGCAGCTTAGGGCAGGGGGCGGAGAAACTGTTTTTT. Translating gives CASSLGQGAEKLFF.

In nucleotides, the CDR3 is TGTGCCAGCAGTGACTCGATGGGACTAGCGGGGGGACACTACAATGAGCAGTTCTTC. It is translated as CASSDSMGLAGGHYNEQFF. The V and J genes are TRBV6-4 and TRBJ2-1; 15 nucleotides match TRBD2. Germline CDR1 is MRHNA and CDR2 is SNTAGT. The CDR3 is 19 amino acids. V lost 0 bases and J lost 3; bases outside the gene matches: 6.

The CDR3 region is CASSYLNQPQHF. CDR3 bases: TGTGCCAGCAGCTACTTAAATCAGCCCCAGCATTTT. This chain joins TRBV7-2 and TRBJ1-5; D remains ambiguous. V gave up 4 bases and J gave up 4 bases, with 5 bases separating them. The CDR3 is made up of 12 amino acids. Germline V gives CDR1 SGHTA, CDR2 FQGNSA.

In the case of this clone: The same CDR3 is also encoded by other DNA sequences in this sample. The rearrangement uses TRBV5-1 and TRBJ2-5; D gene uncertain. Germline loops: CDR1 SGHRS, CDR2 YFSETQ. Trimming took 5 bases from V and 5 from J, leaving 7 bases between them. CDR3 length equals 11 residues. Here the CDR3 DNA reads TGCGCCAGCAGAGAGGCGGAGACCCAGTACTTC. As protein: CASREAETQYF.

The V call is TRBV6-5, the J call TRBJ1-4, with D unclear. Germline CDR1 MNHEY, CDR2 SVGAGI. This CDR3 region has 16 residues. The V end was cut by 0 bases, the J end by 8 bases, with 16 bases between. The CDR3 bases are TGTGCCAGCAGTTACTCGAAGGAGGAGATGTTAGAAAAACTGTTTTTT. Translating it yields CASSYSKEEMLEKLFF.

CDR3 coding DNA: TGTGCCAGCAGTCCACGAGGGCTAGGGAGCACAGATACGCAGTATTTT. It is translated as CASSPRGLGSTDTQYF. The V and J genes are TRBV9 and TRBJ2-3, with TRBD2 as a possible D gene (5 bases). The V end was cut by 5 bases, the J end by 0 bases, with 16 bases between. Germline V CDR1 and CDR2: SGDLS, YYNGEE. The CDR3 is 16 amino acids.

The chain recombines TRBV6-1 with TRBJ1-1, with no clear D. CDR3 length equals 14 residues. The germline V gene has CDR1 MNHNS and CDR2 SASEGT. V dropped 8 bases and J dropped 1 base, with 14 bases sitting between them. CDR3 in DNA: TGTGCCAGCCGACACAGCCCCCCGAACACTGAAGCTTTCTTT. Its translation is CASRHSPPNTEAFF.

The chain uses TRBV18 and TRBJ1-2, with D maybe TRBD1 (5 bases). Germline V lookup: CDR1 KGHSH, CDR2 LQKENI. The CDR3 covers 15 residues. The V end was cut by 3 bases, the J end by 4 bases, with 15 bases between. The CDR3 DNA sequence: TGTGCCAGCTCACCGCCCAGGGATCTTTTCTATGGCTACACCTTC. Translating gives CASSPPRDLFYGYTF.

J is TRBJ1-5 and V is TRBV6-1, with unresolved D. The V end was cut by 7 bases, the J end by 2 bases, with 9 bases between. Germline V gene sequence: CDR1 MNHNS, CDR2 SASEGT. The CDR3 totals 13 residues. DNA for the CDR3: TGTGCCAGCACTAGCCATGGCAATCAGCCCCAGCATTTT. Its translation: CASTSHGNQPQHF.

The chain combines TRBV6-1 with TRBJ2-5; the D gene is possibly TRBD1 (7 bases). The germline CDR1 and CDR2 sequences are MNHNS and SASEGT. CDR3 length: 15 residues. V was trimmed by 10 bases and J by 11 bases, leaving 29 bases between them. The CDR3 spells CATYPDRAPSGEQYF. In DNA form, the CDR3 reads TGTGCCACCTACCCCGACAGGGCCCCCTCGGGGGAGCAGTACTTC.

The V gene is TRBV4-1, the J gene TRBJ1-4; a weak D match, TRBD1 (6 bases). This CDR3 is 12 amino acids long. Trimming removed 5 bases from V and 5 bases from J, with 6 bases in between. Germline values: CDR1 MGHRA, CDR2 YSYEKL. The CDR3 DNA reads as TGCGCCAGCAGCAGGGGGAATGAAAAACTGTTTTTT. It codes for CASSRGNEKLFF.

CDR3 in DNA: TGTGCCAGCAGCGTAGCTGGGGAGTCCTACAATGAGCAGTTCTTC. This sequence encodes CASSVAGESYNEQFF. The chain couples TRBV9 to TRBJ2-1, with D tentatively TRBD2 (5 bases). The germline V gene encodes CDR1 SGDLS and CDR2 YYNGEE. This CDR3 region has 15 residues. V was cut by 0 bases and J by 1 base, with 8 bases left in between. The whole variable domain, filled in from reference TRBV9 and TRBJ2-1, reads DSGVTQTPKHLITATGQRVTLRCSPRSGDLSVYWYQQSLDQGLQFLIQYYNGEERAKGNILERFSAQQFPDLHSELNLSSLELGDSALYFCASSVAGESYNEQFFGPGTRLTVL.

CDR3 sequence: CASSPSTSVFPPGPLHF. The CDR3 nucleotides read TGTGCCAGCAGCCCATCTACTTCGGTTTTCCCCCCGGGACCCCTCCACTTT. The chain couples TRBV7-9 to TRBJ1-6; unclear D gene. The CDR3 has 17 residues. Germline values: CDR1 SEHNR, CDR2 FQNEAQ (reference sequence). V lost 5 bases and J 12 bases, leaving 26 bases between the germline ends.